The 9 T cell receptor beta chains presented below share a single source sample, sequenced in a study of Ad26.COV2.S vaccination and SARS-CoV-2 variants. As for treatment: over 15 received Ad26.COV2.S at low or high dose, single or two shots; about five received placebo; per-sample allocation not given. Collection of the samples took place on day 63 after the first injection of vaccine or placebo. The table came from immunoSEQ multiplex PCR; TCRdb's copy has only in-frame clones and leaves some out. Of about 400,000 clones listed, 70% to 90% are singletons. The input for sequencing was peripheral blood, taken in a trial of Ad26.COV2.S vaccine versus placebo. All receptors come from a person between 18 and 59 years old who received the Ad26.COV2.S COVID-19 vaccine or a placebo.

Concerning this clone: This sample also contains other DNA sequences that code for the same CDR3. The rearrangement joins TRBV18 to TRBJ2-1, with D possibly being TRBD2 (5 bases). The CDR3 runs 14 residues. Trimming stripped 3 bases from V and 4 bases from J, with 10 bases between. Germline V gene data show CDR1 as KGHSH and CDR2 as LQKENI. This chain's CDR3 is CASSPSDSYNEQFF. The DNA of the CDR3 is TGTGCCAGCTCACCGTCGGACTCTTACAATGAGCAGTTCTTC.

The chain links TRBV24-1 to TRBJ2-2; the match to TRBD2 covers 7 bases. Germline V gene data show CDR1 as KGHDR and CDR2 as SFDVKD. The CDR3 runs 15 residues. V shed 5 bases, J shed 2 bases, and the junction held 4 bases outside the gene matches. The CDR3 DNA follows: TGTGCCACCAGTGGCGGGAGCCGAAACACCGGGGAGCTGTTTTTT. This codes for CATSGGSRNTGELFF.

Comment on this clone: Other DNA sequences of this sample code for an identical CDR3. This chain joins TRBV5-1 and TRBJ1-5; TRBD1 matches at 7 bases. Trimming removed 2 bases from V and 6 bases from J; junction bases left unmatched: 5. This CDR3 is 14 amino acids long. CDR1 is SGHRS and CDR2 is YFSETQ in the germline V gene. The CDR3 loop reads CASSLGQEGQPQHF. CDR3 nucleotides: TGCGCCAGCAGCTTAGGACAGGAGGGTCAGCCCCAGCATTTT.

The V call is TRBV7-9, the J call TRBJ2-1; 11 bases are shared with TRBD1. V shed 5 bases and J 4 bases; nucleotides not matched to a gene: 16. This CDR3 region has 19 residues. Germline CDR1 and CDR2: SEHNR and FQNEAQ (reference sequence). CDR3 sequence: CASSPPRTGGLWGYNEQFF. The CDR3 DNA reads TGTGCCAGCAGCCCGCCCCGGACAGGGGGCCTCTGGGGATACAATGAGCAGTTCTTC.

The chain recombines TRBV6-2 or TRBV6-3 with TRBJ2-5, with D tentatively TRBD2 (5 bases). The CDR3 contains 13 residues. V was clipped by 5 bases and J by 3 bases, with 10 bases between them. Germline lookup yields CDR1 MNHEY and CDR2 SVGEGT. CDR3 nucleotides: TGTGCCAGCAGTAGGACTTTAAAAGAGACCCAGTACTTC. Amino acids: CASSRTLKETQYF.

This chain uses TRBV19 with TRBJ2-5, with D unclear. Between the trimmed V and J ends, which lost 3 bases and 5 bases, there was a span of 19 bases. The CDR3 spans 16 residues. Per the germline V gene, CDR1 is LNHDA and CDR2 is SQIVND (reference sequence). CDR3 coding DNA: TGTGCCAGTAGTATTGGCGGTTCTCCCGGTAGGGAGACCCAGTACTTC. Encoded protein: CASSIGGSPGRETQYF.

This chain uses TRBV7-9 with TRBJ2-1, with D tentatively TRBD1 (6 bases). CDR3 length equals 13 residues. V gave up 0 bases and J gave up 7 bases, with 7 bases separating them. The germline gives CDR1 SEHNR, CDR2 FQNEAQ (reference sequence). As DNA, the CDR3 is TGTGCCAGCAGCTTAGCAGGGGGAAATGAGCAGTTCTTC. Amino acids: CASSLAGGNEQFF.

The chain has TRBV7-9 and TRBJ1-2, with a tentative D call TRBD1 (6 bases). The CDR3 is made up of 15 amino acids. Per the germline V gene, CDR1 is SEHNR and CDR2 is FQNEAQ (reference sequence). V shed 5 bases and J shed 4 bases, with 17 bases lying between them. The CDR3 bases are TGTGCCAGCAGCCCAGGACGGGGGCTGGGCTATGGCTACACCTTC. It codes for CASSPGRGLGYGYTF. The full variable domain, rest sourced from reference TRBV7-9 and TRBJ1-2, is DTGVSQNPRHKITKRGQNVTFRCDPISEHNRLYWYRQTLGQGPEFLTYFQNEAQLEKSRLLSDRFSAERPKGSFSTLEIQRTEQGDSAMYLCASSPGRGLGYGYTFGSGTRLTVV.

In DNA form, the CDR3 reads TGCAGCGTTGAGGTGGAGGGCACAGATACGCAGTATTTT. Residues: CSVEVEGTDTQYF. The rearrangement uses TRBV29-1 and TRBJ2-3; a possible D gene is TRBD2 (5 bases). This CDR3 is 13 amino acids long. Trimming stripped 3 bases from V and 1 base from J, with 8 bases between. Germline values: CDR1 SQVTM, CDR2 ANQGSEA.